This T cell receptor (beta chain) was sequenced for a study of T cells in localized non-small cell lung cancer. Clones were sequenced by immunoSEQ multiplex PCR, and TCRdb holds only the in-frame ones, with some missing. Here the sample spans 8,500 to 14,000 clones, just under 30% being singletons. General observations from the study: Uninvolved nearby lung showed the greatest T cell clonality, exceeding that found in tumor. Elevated circulating T cell density in blood was associated with longer overall survival. Appearances in adjacent lung were noted for a median about 60 of the top 100 tumor clones.

In its sample, this clone was seen a few times. Its antigen remains unidentified. Losses at the gene ends were 3 bases for V and 6 bases for J; bases not matched to a gene: 12. The CDR3 sequence is 17 residues long. Germline loops: CDR1 SGDLS, CDR2 YYNGEE. The receptor's source is a man aged 40-75 years with stage I lung adenocarcinoma. The chain links TRBV9 to TRBJ2-3, with TRBD2 matching 11 bases. Sequencing was performed on lung tumor tissue, taken before any cancer treatment. CDR3 in DNA: TGTGCCAGCAGCGGACCGCAAGGGGCTAGCGGGGGGGATACGCAGTATTTT. Its protein product is CASSGPQGASGGDTQYF.